Only a few counts were recorded for the clone carrying this T cell receptor beta chain. Antigen unknown. The data were obtained in a study of response to subunit inactivated influenza vaccine. Whole-study findings and limits: Authors suggested each seasonal influenza vaccination recruits few new T cells.

Using its own MiXCR run on the RT-PCR reads, TCRdb lists one record per CDR3 protein. The sample has some 800,000 distinct CDR3 sequences, over 20% seen once. The CDR3 has 14 residues. This specimen consisted of PBMCs from blood, obtained about 5 days after vaccination. The TCR originated in a man between 45 and 60 years old who received an inactivated influenza vaccine. V is TRBV21-1 and J is TRBJ2-1; the DNA was not used to check the table's D call, TRBD2. TRBV21-1 is designated a pseudogene. DNA of the CDR3: TGTGCCAGCGTCCCGGGACTCTCCGTGGGTGAGCAGTTCTTC. It yields the protein CASVPGLSVGEQFF.